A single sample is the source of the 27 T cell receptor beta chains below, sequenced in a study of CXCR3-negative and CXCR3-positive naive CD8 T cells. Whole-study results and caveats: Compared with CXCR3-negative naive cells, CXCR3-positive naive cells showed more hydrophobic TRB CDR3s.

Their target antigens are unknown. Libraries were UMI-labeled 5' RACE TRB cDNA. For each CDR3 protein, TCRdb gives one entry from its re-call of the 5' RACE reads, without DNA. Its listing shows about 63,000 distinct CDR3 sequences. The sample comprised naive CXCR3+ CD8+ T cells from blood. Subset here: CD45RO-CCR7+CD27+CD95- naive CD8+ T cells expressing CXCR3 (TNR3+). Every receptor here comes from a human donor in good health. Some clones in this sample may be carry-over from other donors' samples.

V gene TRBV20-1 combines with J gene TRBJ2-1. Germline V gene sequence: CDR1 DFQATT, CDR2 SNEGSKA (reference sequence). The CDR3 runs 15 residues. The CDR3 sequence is CSASSGMSSYNEQFF.

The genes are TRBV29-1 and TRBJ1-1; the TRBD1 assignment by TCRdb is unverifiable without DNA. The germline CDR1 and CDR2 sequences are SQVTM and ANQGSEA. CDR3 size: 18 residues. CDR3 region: CSVVTLKLSPQGHVEAFF.

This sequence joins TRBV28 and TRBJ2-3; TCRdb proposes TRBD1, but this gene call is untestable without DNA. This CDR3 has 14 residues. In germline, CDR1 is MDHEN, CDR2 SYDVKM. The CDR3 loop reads CASSFGGVTDTQYF.

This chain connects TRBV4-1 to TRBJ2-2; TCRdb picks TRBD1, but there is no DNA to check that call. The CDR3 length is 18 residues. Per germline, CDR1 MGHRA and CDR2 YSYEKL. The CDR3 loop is CASSQEGGTGENTGELFF.

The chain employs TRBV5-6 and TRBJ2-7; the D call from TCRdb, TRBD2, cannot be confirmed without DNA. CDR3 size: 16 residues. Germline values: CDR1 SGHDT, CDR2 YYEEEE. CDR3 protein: CASSFKAGESSYEQYF.

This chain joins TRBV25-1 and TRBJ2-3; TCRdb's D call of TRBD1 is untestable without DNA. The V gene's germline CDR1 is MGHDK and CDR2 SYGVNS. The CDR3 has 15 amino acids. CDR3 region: CASWSRPGAPDTQYF. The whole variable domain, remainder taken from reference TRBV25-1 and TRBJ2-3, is EADIYQTPRYLVIGTGKKITLECSQTMGHDKMYWYQQDPGMELHLIHYSYGVNSTEKGDLSSESTVSRIRTEHFPLTLESARPSHTSQYLCASWSRPGAPDTQYFGPGTRLTVL.

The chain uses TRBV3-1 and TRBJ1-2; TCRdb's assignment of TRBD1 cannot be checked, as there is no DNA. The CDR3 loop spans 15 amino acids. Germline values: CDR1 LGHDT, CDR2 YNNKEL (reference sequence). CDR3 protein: CASNSPGDRLSGYTF.

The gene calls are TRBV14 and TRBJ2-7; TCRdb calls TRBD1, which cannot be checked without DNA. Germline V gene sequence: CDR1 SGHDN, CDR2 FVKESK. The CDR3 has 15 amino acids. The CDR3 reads CASSRMGVKAYEQYF.

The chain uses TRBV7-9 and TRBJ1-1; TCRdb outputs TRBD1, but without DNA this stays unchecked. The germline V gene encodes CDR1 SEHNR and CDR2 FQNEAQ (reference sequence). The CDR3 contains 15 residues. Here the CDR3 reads CASSWGPEGDTEAFF.

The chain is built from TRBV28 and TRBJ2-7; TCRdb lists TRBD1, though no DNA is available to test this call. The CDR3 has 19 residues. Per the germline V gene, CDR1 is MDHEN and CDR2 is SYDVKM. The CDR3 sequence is CASATGTDDGEGGRDEQYF.

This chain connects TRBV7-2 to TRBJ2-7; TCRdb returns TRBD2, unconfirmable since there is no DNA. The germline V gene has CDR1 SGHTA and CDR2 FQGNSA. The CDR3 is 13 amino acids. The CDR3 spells CASSLGGSRKQYF.

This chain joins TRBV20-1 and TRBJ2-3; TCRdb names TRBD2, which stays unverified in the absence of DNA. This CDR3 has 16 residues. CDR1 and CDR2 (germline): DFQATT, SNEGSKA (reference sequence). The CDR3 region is CSARLAEYRGEDTQYF.

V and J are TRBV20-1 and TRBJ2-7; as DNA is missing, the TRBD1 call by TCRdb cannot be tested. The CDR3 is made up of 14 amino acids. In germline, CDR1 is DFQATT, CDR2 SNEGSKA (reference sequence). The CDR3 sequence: CSARTGGDYYEQYF.

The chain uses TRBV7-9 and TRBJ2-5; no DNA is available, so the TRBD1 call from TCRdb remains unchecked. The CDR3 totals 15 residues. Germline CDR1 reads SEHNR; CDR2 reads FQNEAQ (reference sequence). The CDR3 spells CASSLRDTFQETQYF.

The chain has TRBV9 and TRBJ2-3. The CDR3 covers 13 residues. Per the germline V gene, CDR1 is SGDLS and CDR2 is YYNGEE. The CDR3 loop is CASSVVSTDTQYF. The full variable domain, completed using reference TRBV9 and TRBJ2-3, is DSGVTQTPKHLITATGQRVTLRCSPRSGDLSVYWYQQSLDQGLQFLIQYYNGEERAKGNILERFSAQQFPDLHSELNLSSLELGDSALYFCASSVVSTDTQYFGPGTRLTVL.

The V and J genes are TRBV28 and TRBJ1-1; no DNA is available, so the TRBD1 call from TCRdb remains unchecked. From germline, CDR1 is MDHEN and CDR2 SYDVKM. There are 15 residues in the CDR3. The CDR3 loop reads CASSRISRGLTEAFF.

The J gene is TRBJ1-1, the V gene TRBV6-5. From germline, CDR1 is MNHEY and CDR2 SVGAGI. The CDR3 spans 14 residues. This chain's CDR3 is CASSYESRGTEAFF.

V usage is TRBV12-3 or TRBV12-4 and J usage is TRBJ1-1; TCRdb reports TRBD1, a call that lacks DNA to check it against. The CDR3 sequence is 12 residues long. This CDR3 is CASSTGYTEAFF.

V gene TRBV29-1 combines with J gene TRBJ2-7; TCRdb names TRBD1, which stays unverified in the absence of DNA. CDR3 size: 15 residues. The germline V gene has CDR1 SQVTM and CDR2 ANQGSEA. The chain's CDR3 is CSVGLWDRGSYEQYF.

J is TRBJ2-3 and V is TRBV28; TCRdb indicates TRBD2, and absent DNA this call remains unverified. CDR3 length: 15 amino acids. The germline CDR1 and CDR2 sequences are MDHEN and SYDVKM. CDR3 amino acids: CASTLGTSGTDTQYF.

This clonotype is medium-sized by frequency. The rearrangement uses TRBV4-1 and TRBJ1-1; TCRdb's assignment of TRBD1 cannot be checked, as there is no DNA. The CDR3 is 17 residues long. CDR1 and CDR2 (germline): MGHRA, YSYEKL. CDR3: CASSHAGLARGPTEAFF.

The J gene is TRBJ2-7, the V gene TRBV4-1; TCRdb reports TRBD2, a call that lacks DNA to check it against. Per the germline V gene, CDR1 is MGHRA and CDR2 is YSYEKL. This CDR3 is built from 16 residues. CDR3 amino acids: CASSQGFLAGNYEQYF.

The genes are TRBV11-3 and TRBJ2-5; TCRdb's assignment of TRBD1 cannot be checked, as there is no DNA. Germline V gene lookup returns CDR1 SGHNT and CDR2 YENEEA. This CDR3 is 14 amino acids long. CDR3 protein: CASSPDAGDETQYF.

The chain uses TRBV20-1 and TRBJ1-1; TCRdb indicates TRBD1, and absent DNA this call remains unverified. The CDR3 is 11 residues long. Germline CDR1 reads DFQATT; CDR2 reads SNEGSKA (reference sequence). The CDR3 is CSAGTGSEAFF.

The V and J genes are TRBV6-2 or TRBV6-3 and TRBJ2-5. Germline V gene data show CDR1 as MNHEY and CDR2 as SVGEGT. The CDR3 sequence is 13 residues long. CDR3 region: CASSRPYQETQYF.

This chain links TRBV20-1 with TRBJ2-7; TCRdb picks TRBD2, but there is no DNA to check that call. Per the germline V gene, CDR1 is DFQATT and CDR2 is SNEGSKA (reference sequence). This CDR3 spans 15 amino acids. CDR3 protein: CSARSSGLRTYEQYF.

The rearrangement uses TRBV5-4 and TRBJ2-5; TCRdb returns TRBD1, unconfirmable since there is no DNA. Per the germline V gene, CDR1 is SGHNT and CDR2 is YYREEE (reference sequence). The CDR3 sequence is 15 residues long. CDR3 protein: CASSLVAGGGETQYF.